The present T cell receptor (delta chain) was sequenced within a study of gamma-delta T cells after stem cell transplantation (dated by TCRdb to about 2016). This clone is deemed medium-sized (0.01 to 0.1%). Its antigen is unknown. No base quality values were provided; no much bigger clone lies one nucleotide off. The CDR3 sequence holds 20 residues, the cysteine and phenylalanine included. Here the CDR3 DNA is all that survives: 60 bases in frame from base 1. V has 0 bases trimmed and J has 0 bases trimmed; junction bases matching no gene number 6. The germline V gene yields GEAIGNYY for CDR1 and EKD for CDR2. The receptor library was made with RT-PCR. Sequencing relied on an Illumina MiSeq. After TCRdb called clones again from the public reads with CATT, rows with identical DNA were merged. For this sample the table gives around 2,300 delta-chain clones, of which roughly 2.5% were detected only once. Under 20% of the sample belongs to the ten largest clones.

This receptor was obtained from a human donor. It is not recorded whose cells these are; they may come from a transplant donor. The V and J genes are TRDV2 and TRDJ3, and TRDD3 aligns with 11 junction nucleotides. Sample: gamma-delta T cells. In nucleotides, the sequence is TGTGCCTGTGACACCGGGGAACTGGGGGATAGCTCCTGGGACACCCGACAGATGTTTTTC. The resulting protein is CACDTGELGDSSWDTRQMFF.